The T cell receptor beta chain described here comes from a study of blood T cell repertoires in COVID-19. Study background: Specimens from acute and convalescent COVID-19 originated in the United States, Italy and Spain. T cells, B-cell-depleted T cells, or PBMCs provided the cDNA or gDNA that served as material.

The CDR3 totals 14 residues. Germline lookup yields CDR1 MDHEN and CDR2 SYDVKM. J lost 6 bases, V lost 2 bases, and 3 bases had no gene match. Methods used by the authors: Nucleated cell counts were estimated from reference gene primer amplification. Profiled with immunoSEQ multiplex PCR; TCRdb holds only in-frame clones, not every one. That table is the source of V, J and clone size, and D and trimming were worked out from the DNA. Of over 200,000 clones in the sample, around 83% are singletons; the top ten hold approximately 9%. This chain links TRBV28 with TRBJ1-5, with 8 bases matching TRBD1. The sample was peripheral blood. This sequence originates from a man in his forties or fifties with active or convalescent COVID-19. The CDR3 loop reads CASSLAQGGQPQHF. Written as DNA, the CDR3 is TGTGCCAGCAGTTTAGCACAGGGGGGTCAGCCCCAGCATTTT.